This T cell receptor (beta chain) stems from a study of cytomegalovirus exposure and HLA in healthy donors. Whole-study context: Around 81% of 300 to 450 genotyped donors fell in the Caucasian-associated ancestry cluster.

Study findings and constraints: A cluster of highly shared sequence variants was likely a sequencing artifact.

Remarks on this clone: Its antigen remains unknown.

In the PCR, 60 Vbeta and 13 Jbeta primers were used. Produced via immunoSEQ multiplex PCR; TCRdb's table is partial and in-frame only. Of 200,000 to 250,000 clones in the sample, almost 80% are singletons; the top ten hold 3.8%. The CDR3 totals 13 residues. Germline assignment: CDR1 MDHEN and CDR2 SYDVKM. V was cut by 2 bases and J by 6 bases, with 8 bases left in between. Unrecorded immune exposure was likely among donors, who were nominally healthy when sampled. The chain employs TRBV28 and TRBJ2-1; the D gene is possibly TRBD1 (5 bases). The specimen sequenced was PBMCs. The receptor was derived from a male donor in good health and CMV-seronegative. The CDR3 loop reads CASSLGQGNEQFF. CDR3 DNA sequence: TGTGCCAGCAGTTTAGGGCAGGGCAATGAGCAGTTCTTC.